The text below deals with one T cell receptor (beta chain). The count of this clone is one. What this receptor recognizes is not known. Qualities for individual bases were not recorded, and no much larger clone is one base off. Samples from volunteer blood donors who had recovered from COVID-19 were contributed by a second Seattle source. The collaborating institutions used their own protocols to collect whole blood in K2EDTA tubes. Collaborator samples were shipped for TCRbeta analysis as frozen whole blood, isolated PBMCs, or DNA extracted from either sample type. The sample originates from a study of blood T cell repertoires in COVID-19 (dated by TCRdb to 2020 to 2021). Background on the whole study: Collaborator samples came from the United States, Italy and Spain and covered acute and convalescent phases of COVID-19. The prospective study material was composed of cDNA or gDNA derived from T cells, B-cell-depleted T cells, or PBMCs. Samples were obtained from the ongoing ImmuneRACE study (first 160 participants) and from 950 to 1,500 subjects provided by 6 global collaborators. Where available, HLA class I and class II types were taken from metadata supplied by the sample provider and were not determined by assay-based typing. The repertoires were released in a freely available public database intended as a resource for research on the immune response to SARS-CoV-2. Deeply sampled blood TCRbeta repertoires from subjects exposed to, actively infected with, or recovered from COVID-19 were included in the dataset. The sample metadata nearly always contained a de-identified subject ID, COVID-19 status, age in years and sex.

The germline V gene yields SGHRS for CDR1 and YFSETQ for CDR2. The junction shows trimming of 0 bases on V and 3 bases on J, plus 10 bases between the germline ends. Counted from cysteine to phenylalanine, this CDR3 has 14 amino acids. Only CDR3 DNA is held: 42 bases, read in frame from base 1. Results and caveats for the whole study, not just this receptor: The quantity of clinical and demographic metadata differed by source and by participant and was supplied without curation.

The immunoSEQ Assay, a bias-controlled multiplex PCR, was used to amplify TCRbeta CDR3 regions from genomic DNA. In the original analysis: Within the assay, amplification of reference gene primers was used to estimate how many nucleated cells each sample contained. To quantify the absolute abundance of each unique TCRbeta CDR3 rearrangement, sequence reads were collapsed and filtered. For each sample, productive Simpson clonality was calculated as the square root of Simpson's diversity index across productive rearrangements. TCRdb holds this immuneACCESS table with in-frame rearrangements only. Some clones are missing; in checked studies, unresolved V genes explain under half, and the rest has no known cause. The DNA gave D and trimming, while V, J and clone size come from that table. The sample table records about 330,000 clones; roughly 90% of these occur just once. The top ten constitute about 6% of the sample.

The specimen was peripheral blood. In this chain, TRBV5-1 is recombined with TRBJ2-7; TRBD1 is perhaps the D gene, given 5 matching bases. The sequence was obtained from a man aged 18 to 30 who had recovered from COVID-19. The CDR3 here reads CASSLALDIYEQYF. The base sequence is TGCGCCAGCAGCTTGGCCCTGGACATCTACGAGCAGTACTTC.